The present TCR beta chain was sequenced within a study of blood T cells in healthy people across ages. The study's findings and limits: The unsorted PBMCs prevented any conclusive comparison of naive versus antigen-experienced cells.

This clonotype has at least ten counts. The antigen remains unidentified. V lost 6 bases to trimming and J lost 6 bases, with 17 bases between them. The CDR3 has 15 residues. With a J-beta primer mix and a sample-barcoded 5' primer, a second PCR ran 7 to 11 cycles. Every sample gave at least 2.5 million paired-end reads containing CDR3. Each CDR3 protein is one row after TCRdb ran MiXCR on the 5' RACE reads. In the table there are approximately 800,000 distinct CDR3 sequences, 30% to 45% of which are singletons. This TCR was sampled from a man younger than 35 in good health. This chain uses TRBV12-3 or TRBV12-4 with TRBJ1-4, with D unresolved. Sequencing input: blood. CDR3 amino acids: CASRASWGGDEKLFF. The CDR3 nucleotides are TGTGCCAGCAGGGCCTCTTGGGGAGGAGATGAAAAACTGTTTTTT.